This record covers a single T cell receptor beta chain. All donors participated as healthy donors of bone marrow. V was trimmed by 6 bases and J by 5 bases, leaving 11 bases between them. The CDR3 is made up of 13 amino acids. Germline CDR1 and CDR2: MNHEY and SMNVEV (reference sequence). The entry originates in a study of cytomegalovirus exposure and HLA in healthy donors. The overall study: A data release that came early held about 89 million unique TCRs from HLA-typed donors.

The PCR had 60 Vbeta and 13 Jbeta primers. In the authors' workflow: Roughly 80 million unique TCR beta chains, 10 million to 14 million shared, were counted in a later analysis. The method was immunoSEQ multiplex PCR; TCRdb's version includes in-frame clones alone and lacks a portion of them. D and trimming come from the DNA, and the V and J calls and clone size come from that table. This table has 180,000 or so clones, approximately 85% appearing once. The specimen sequenced was PBMCs. The receptor's source is a man younger than 35 in good health and CMV-seropositive. V is TRBV27 and J is TRBJ1-5, with D perhaps TRBD1 (5 bases). CDR3 in DNA: TGTGCCAGCAGCACAGGCGTTGATCAGCCCCAGCATTTT. Translation gives CASSTGVDQPQHF.